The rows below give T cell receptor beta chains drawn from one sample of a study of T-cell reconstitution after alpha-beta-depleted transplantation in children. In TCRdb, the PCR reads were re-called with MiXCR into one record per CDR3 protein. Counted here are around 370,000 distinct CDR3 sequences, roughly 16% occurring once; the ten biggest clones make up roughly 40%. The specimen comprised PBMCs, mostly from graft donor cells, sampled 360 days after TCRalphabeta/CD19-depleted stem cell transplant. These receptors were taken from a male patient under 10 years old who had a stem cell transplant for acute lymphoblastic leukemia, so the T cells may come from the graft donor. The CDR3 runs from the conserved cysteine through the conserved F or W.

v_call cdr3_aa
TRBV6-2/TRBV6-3 CASTLPSAPMGGELFF
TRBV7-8 CASSLGWRSTYNEQFF
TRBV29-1 CSVSHVSTDTQYF
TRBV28 CASTMMFKPHSPLHF
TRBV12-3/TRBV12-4 CASSFGQPNTGELFF
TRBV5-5 CASSQREAYEQYF
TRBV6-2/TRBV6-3 CASSYFGGEQYF
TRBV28 CASSDPGTSGYYEQYF
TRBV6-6 CASSSREGGELFF
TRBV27 CASSSPLLFWTSGRGADTQYF
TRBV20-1 CSALGVAGPNEQFF
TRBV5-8 CASSERLGRPQHF
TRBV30 CAWSPGPGNTIYF
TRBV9 CASSVGGVDGKGYEQYF
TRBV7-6 CASSLEGETYEQYF
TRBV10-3 CPSKMPPVKGYSTEAFF
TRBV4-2 CASSQDWRGVEQYF
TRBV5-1 CASSLSGGQGDTQYF
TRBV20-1 CSASSGYNEQFF
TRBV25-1 CASSESEIYNEQFF
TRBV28 CASSFRLAGGASYEQYF
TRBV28 CASSRDIPGETQYF
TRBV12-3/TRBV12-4 CASNRQGNSNQPQHF
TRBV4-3 CASSQIGQPSYEQYF
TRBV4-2 CASSQRDSSTGELFF
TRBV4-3 CASSPGLAGGGDNEQFF
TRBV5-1 CASSLSNPIQETQYF
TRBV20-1 CSARAGNPTGELFF